These 4 T cell receptor beta chains share one sample of origin, sequenced in a study of T cell repertoires and HLA-DP antigens. These receptors' antigens are unknown. This table comes from immunoSEQ multiplex PCR, and its TCRdb copy is limited to in-frame clones, with some not included. The sample holds over 60,000 clones; about four fifths are singletons and the top ten take more than 1.5%. Sequenced sample: CD4+ T cells from PBMCs. Every receptor here comes from a man between 60 and 75 years old in good health and CMV-seronegative.

This rearrangement joins TRBV10-2 to TRBJ2-6; 7 bases align to TRBD1. CDR3 length equals 20 residues. Trimming removed 0 bases from V and 1 base from J; junction bases left unmatched: 12. Germline CDR1 is WSHSY and CDR2 is SAAADI. The CDR3 protein is CASSESFWGTVKSGANVLTF. CDR3 in DNA: TGCGCCAGCAGTGAGTCCTTTTGGGGGACAGTCAAGTCTGGGGCCAACGTCCTGACTTTC.

V gene TRBV5-8 combines with J gene TRBJ2-7; tentative D call: TRBD1 (6 bases). V lost 4 bases and J lost 6, with 14 bases in between. This CDR3 comprises 13 residues. Germline lookup yields CDR1 SGHTS and CDR2 YDEGEE. The CDR3 spells CASSGLRGIEQYF. CDR3 DNA: TGTGCCAGCAGCGGACTCAGGGGCATCGAGCAGTACTTC. The full variable domain, with the rest looked up from reference TRBV5-8 and TRBJ2-7, is EAGVTQSPTHLIKTRGQQATLRCSPISGHTSVYWYQQALGLGLQFLLWYDEGEERNRGNFPPRFSGRQFPNYSSELNVNALELEDSALYLCASSGLRGIEQYFGPGTRLTVT.

Note on this clone: At one boundary the junction diverges from the germline segment, which might be a read error. The chain recombines TRBV15 with TRBJ1-1; possible D gene TRBD1, 5 bases. The germline gives CDR1 LNHNV, CDR2 YYDKDF (reference sequence). The CDR3 runs 14 residues. The CDR3 region has the DNA TGTGCCACCAGCAGAGATGGGACCGACACAGAAGCTTTCTTT. Encoded protein: CATSRDGTDTEAFF.

In its sample, this clone was seen a few times. The chain uses TRBV7-9 and TRBJ2-1, with D perhaps matching TRBD1 or TRBD2 (5 bases each). V lost 5 bases and J 3 bases, leaving 11 bases between the germline ends. The CDR3 covers 14 residues. Germline V gene sequence: CDR1 SEHNR, CDR2 FQNEAQ (reference sequence). The DNA for the CDR3 is TGTGCCAGCAGCCAAATGGGGGTCTACAATGAGCAGTTCTTC. Its protein is CASSQMGVYNEQFF.